The 3 T cell receptor beta chains listed next were all sequenced from one sample in a study of cytomegalovirus exposure and HLA in healthy donors. Measured with immunoSEQ multiplex PCR; TCRdb has only the in-frame clones, and not every one. This table has 200,000 to 300,000 clones, about 92% appearing once. The sequenced material came from PBMCs. Receptors originate from a woman in her 30s in good health and CMV-seronegative.

This chain joins TRBV18 and TRBJ2-3; 7 bases are a match to TRBD1. CDR1 and CDR2 from the germline V gene are KGHSH and LQKENI. CDR3 length equals 15 residues. The junction had 8 bases not matched to a gene; V was cut back by 3 bases and J by 5 bases. The CDR3 reads CASSPRQSGGDTQYF. In DNA, the CDR3 is TGTGCCAGCTCACCGAGACAGTCAGGGGGAGATACGCAGTATTTT.

The rearrangement links TRBV29-1 to TRBJ1-1, with D perhaps TRBD1 (5 bases). The length of the CDR3 is 14 residues. The V end lost 4 bases, the J end lost 4 bases, and 16 bases lay between the germline ends. Germline CDR1 reads SQVTM; CDR2 reads ANQGSEA. CDR3 DNA: TGCAGCGTTGCCCCTGGGACTTCGGGCACTGAAGCTTTCTTT. Its translation: CSVAPGTSGTEAFF. The full variable domain, with the rest looked up from reference TRBV29-1 and TRBJ1-1, is SAVISQKPSRDICQRGTSLTIQCQVDSQVTMMFWYRQQPGQSLTLIATANQGSEATYESGFVIDKFPISRPNLTFSTLTVSNMSPEDSSIYLCSVAPGTSGTEAFFGQGTRLTVV.

The V and J genes are TRBV5-6 and TRBJ2-2, with 10 bases lining up with TRBD2. Germline V gives CDR1 SGHDT, CDR2 YYEEEE. V lost 4 bases to trimming and J lost 0 bases; unmatched junction nucleotides: 6. The CDR3 length is 17 residues. The CDR3 DNA reads as TGTGCCAGCAGCGTACCGGGACTAGCGACGAACACCGGGGAGCTGTTTTTT. It is translated as CASSVPGLATNTGELFF.